The 27 T cell receptor beta chains listed next were all sequenced from one sample in a study of T cells in women clearing cervical HPV infection. Here immunoSEQ multiplex PCR was the method, and the copy in TCRdb shows in-frame clones only, minus some. Here the sample table reports tens of thousands of clones. Sequencing input: blood buffy coat. The origin of the receptors is a woman aged 18 to 75 with a cervical HPV16 infection that either progressed to CIN3+ or cleared (not recorded which).

On this clone: The read falls 3 residues short of the CDR3 end, and the missing part is taken from the germline J gene. This chain connects TRBV7-2 to TRBJ2-3; TRBD2 agrees at 7 bases. With V trimmed by 6 bases and J by 0 bases, 6 bases remained unmatched. Per the germline V gene, CDR1 is SGHTA and CDR2 is FQGNSA. The CDR3 consists of 15 residues. CDR3 amino acids: CASSGGLPSTDTQYF. Partial CDR3 DNA: TGTGCCAGCAGTGGGGGACTACCTAGCACAGATACG.

Regarding this clone: The CDR3 end falls 3 residues outside the read, so it is completed with the germline J gene. V usage is TRBV2 and J usage is TRBJ2-4; TRBD2 matches 10 bases. V lost 6 bases, J lost 7 bases, and 6 bases stayed unmatched. CDR3 length: 14 amino acids. Germline lookup yields CDR1 SNHLY and CDR2 FYNNEI. This chain's CDR3 is CASRLAGGHNIQYF. Incomplete CDR3 DNA: TGTGCCAGCAGGTTAGCGGGGGGCCATAACATT.

Regarding this clone: Read data end 3 residues before the CDR3 end; the end is taken from the germline J gene. J is TRBJ1-1 and V is TRBV29-1; the match to TRBD1 covers 8 bases. Germline values: CDR1 SQVTM, CDR2 ANQGSEA. CDR3 length: 13 residues. Trimming removed 6 bases from V and 2 bases from J; junction bases left unmatched: 5. CDR3 DNA (partial): TGCAGCGTCATGGGACAGGTCAACACTGAA. It codes for CSVMGQVNTE. The full CDR3 protein is CSVMGQVNTEAFF.

Of note for this clone: The CDR3 extends 3 residues past the end of the read, so its final part is completed from the germline J gene. The genes are TRBV20-1 and TRBJ2-1; D is possibly TRBD2 (7 bases). V was shortened by 6 bases and J by 8 bases, with 17 bases between the two germline ends. The CDR3 runs to 13 residues. CDR1 and CDR2 (germline): DFQATT, SNEGSKA (reference sequence). The CDR3 spells CSADGGRVDEQFF. CDR3 DNA (partial): TGCAGTGCGGACGGGGGGCGCGTCGATGAG.

Note on this clone: One junction end disagrees with the germline gene, perhaps due to a read error. Coverage ceases 3 residues before the CDR3 finishes, and the germline J gene fills in the end. The J gene is TRBJ2-3, the V gene TRBV30, with 9 positions matching TRBD2. The CDR3 spans 15 residues. Germline CDR1 reads GTSNPN; CDR2 reads SVGIG (reference sequence). CDR3 in amino acids: CAWSVGSGSPETQYF. The DNA read from the CDR3 is TGTGCCTGGAGTGTTGGTAGCGGGAGCCCAGAGACG.

Notes on this clone: Read data end 3 residues before the CDR3 end; the end is taken from the germline J gene. The V call is TRBV2, the J call TRBJ2-6, with a weak D call TRBD1 (6 bases). From germline, CDR1 is SNHLY and CDR2 FYNNEI. Deletions cut 7 bases from V and 0 bases from J, with 7 bases between. The CDR3 runs to 14 residues. CDR3 loop: CASNRDSGANVLTF. Incomplete CDR3 DNA: TGTGCCAGCAACAGGGACTCTGGGGCCAACGTC.

As for this clone: The observed sequence ends 3 residues before the CDR3 terminus, with the missing tail filled in from the germline J gene. The rearrangement uses TRBV20-1 and TRBJ2-7, with a weak D call TRBD2 (6 bases). V was cut by 6 bases and J by 1 base, with 13 bases left in between. The germline gives CDR1 DFQATT, CDR2 SNEGSKA (reference sequence). The CDR3 is 13 amino acids. The CDR3 sequence: CSAPSEGSYEQYF. CDR3 bases read: TGCAGTGCGCCGTCGGAGGGTTCCTACGAG.

To note about this clone: The CDR3 end lies 3 residues beyond the end of the read and is filled in from the germline J gene. The V gene is TRBV30, the J gene TRBJ1-2; D not certain. Germline V gene sequence: CDR1 GTSNPN, CDR2 SVGIG (reference sequence). The CDR3 covers 16 residues. Partial CDR3 DNA: TGTGCCTGGAGTTCCGGACTAGCGGGGAACACAGATACC. Amino acids: CAWSSGLAGNTDT. The entire CDR3 is CAWSSGLAGNTDTYTF. Looking up the rest from reference TRBV30 and TRBJ1-2 gives the full variable domain: SQTIHQWPATLVQPVGSPLSLECTVEGTSNPNLYWYRQAAGRGLQLLFYSVGIGQISSEVPQNLSASRPQDRQFILSSKKLLLSDSGFYLCAWSSGLAGNTDTYTFGSGTRLTVV.

On this clone: Read data end 3 residues before the CDR3 end; the end is taken from the germline J gene. The V and J genes are TRBV18 and TRBJ2-7; 8 bases line up with TRBD1. The CDR3 is 15 amino acids. CDR1 KGHSH and CDR2 LQKENI come from the germline V gene. The trim removed 0 bases at V and 1 base at J, leaving 2 bases unmatched. CDR3 loop: CASSPPGQASYEQYF. Incomplete CDR3 DNA: TGTGCCAGCTCACCACCGGGACAGGCGTCCTACGAG.

On this clone: The read terminates 3 residues before the CDR3 end, so the remaining end is supplied by the germline J gene. V usage is TRBV5-1 and J usage is TRBJ2-7; perhaps TRBD1 as D (6 bases). The CDR3 contains 15 residues. V was shortened by 2 bases and J by 4 bases, with 16 bases between the two germline ends. Germline-derived CDR1 and CDR2 are SGHRS and YFSETQ. The CDR3 protein is CASSFGDNWEYEQYF. The DNA read from the CDR3 is TGCGCCAGCAGCTTCGGGGACAACTGGGAGTACGAG.

In the case of this clone: The read falls 3 residues short of the CDR3 end, and the missing part is taken from the germline J gene. The J gene is TRBJ2-1, the V gene TRBV5-1, with D perhaps matching TRBD2 (6 bases). The V and J ends lost 0 bases and 6 bases respectively, with 19 bases between them. The CDR3 extends over 17 amino acids. Germline V gene lookup returns CDR1 SGHRS and CDR2 YFSETQ. The covered CDR3 bases are TGCGCCAGCAGCTTGGTACCTTCTAGCGATCCCGGCAATGAG. Amino acid sequence: CASSLVPSSDPGNE. In full, the CDR3 reads CASSLVPSSDPGNEQFF.

Remarks on this clone: The read terminates 3 residues before the CDR3 end, so the remaining end is supplied by the germline J gene. The chain recombines TRBV10-3 with TRBJ1-1; TRBD1 is a possible D gene (5 bases). Trimming removed 4 bases at V and 3 bases at J, with 12 bases between. The CDR3 contains 14 residues. Germline CDR1 and CDR2: ENHRY and SYGVKD. CDR3: CAISVQGSYTEAFF. The sequenced part of the CDR3 DNA is TGTGCCATCAGTGTTCAGGGTAGTTACACTGAA.

With regard to this clone: The missing CDR3 end, 3 residues past where the read stops, is filled in from the germline J gene. J is TRBJ2-5 and V is TRBV19, with TRBD1 as a possible D gene (6 bases). The CDR3 runs 14 residues. Germline V gene lookup returns CDR1 LNHDA and CDR2 SQIVND (reference sequence). V lost 6 bases, J lost 0 bases, and 11 bases lay in between. The sequenced part of the CDR3 DNA is TGTGCCAGTAGGAAGGACAGAAACCAAGAGACC. Translation: CASRKDRNQET. The complete CDR3 protein is CASRKDRNQETQYF. Based on the CDR3 plus reference TRBV19 and TRBJ2-5, the full variable domain is DGGITQSPKYLFRKEGQNVTLSCEQNLNHDAMYWYRQDPGQGLRLIYYSQIVNDFQKGDIAEGYSVSREKKESFPLTVTSAQKNPTAFYLCASRKDRNQETQYFGPGTRLLVL.

A note on this clone: The DNA ends 3 residues before the CDR3 does, and the rest of the CDR3 is filled in from the germline J gene. The chain recombines TRBV19 with TRBJ2-3, with 7 bases identical to TRBD1. Germline V gene data show CDR1 as LNHDA and CDR2 as SQIVND (reference sequence). CDR3 size: 15 residues. The CDR3 sequence: CASTGGRGRGQPQYF. The DNA read from the CDR3 is TGTGCCAGTACGGGTGGAAGGGGGCGAGGGCAGCCG.

Notes on this clone: The read finishes 3 residues shy of the CDR3 end, and the germline J gene is used to complete it. The rearrangement links TRBV20-1 to TRBJ2-7, with D possibly being TRBD1 (5 bases). This CDR3 contains 12 residues. The V gene lost 7 bases and the J gene lost 4 bases, with 14 bases spanning the gap. Germline values: CDR1 DFQATT, CDR2 SNEGSKA (reference sequence). The CDR3 DNA, read in part, is TGCAGTGTTAAACCAGGGAATTACGAG. This gives the protein CSVKPGNYE. The complete CDR3 reads CSVKPGNYEQYF.

As to this clone: Read sequence stops 3 residues before the CDR3 end, and the germline J gene provides the missing end. V usage is TRBV7-9 and J usage is TRBJ1-1, with a tentative D call TRBD1 (5 bases). The ends were cut back, 5 bases at V and 6 bases at J, with 16 bases in the middle. Germline V gene data show CDR1 as SEHNR and CDR2 as FQNEAQ (reference sequence). This CDR3 is 14 amino acids long. CDR3 loop: CASSPIQAFSEAFF. The sequenced CDR3 bases are TGTGCCAGCAGCCCCATACAGGCTTTCTCTGAA.

In the case of this clone: The read terminates 3 residues ahead of where the CDR3 ends, so the germline J gene completes it. V gene TRBV24-1 combines with J gene TRBJ2-7, with 9 bases fitting TRBD1. With 9 bases clipped from V and 0 bases from J, the junction kept 5 bases outside the gene matches. Germline values: CDR1 KGHDR, CDR2 SFDVKD. The CDR3 is made up of 14 amino acids. The CDR3 region is CATSTTGGSYEQYF. The part of the CDR3 DNA that was read is TGTGCCACCTCCACGACAGGGGGCTCCTACGAG.

In regard to this clone: The CDR3 extends 3 residues past the end of the read, so its final part is completed from the germline J gene. The J gene is TRBJ2-3, the V gene TRBV20-1; 7 bases agree with TRBD2. Germline V CDR1 and CDR2: DFQATT, SNEGSKA (reference sequence). The CDR3 is 14 amino acids. The CDR3 DNA, read in part, is TGCAGTGCTAGAGGGGGGACTATTGGAGAGACG. It translates to CSARGGTIGET. The whole CDR3 reads CSARGGTIGETQYF.

Worth noting for this clone: The read is 3 residues too short to cover the CDR3 end, so that end is filled in from the germline J gene. The V and J genes are TRBV30 and TRBJ2-3; TRBD2 aligns across 8 bases. CDR1 and CDR2 from the germline V gene are GTSNPN and SVGIG (reference sequence). The CDR3 has 14 amino acids. V dropped 3 bases and J dropped 3; count of bases not matched to a gene: 5. The covered CDR3 bases are TGTGCCTGGAGGCCCGGACTAGCTACAGATACG. Translating it yields CAWRPGLATDT. The CDR3 in full is CAWRPGLATDTQYF.

About this clone itself: The missing CDR3 end, 3 residues past where the read stops, is filled in from the germline J gene. The chain carries TRBV10-1 and TRBJ1-2, with 10 nucleotides matching TRBD1. Germline V lookup: CDR1 WNHNN, CDR2 SYGVQD (reference sequence). The CDR3 consists of 13 residues. J lost 7 bases, V lost 5 bases, and 4 bases had no gene match. The CDR3 sequence: CASSQTGGFGYTF. CDR3 DNA, as far as it was read: TGCGCCAGCAGTCAGACAGGGGGCTTTGGC.

For this clone: The read ends 3 residues before the CDR3 terminus; that terminus is restored from the germline J gene. The chain links TRBV10-3 to TRBJ1-1; D unresolved. CDR1 is ENHRY and CDR2 is SYGVKD in the germline V gene. CDR3 length: 13 amino acids. Trimming took off 0 bases at V and 5 bases at J, with 7 bases between the two ends. The chain's CDR3 is CAISESGGTEAFF. CDR3 DNA (partial): TGTGCCATCAGTGAGTCCGGCGGGACTGAA.

Concerning this clone: The CDR3 end falls 3 residues outside the read, so it is completed with the germline J gene. J is TRBJ2-2 and V is TRBV20-1; 10 bases map to TRBD1. In germline, CDR1 is DFQATT, CDR2 SNEGSKA (reference sequence). The CDR3 loop spans 14 amino acids. This chain's CDR3 is CSASLTGGGEKLFF. CDR3 bases read: TGCAGTGCTAGCCTGACAGGGGGCGGGGAAAAG.

Note on this clone: The read finishes 3 residues shy of the CDR3 end, and the germline J gene is used to complete it. The genes are TRBV29-1 and TRBJ2-5; D is undetermined. This CDR3 is 12 amino acids long. V lost 4 bases, J lost 5 bases, and 11 bases lay in between. From germline, CDR1 is SQVTM and CDR2 ANQGSEA. The CDR3 reads CSVAGYTETQYF. The covered CDR3 bases are TGCAGCGTTGCCGGGTACACGGAGACC.

With regard to this clone: Coverage ceases 3 residues before the CDR3 finishes, and the germline J gene fills in the end. The rearrangement uses TRBV4-2 and TRBJ1-4; 10 bases are shared with TRBD1. The CDR3 is 15 residues long. The germline V gene encodes CDR1 LGHNA and CDR2 YNFKEQ. The junction had 3 bases not matched to a gene; V was cut back by 4 bases and J by 4 bases. CDR3 bases read: TGTGCCAGCAGCCCACGGGACAGGGGTAATGAAAAA. Its translation is CASSPRDRGNEK. The CDR3 in its entirety is CASSPRDRGNEKLFF.

A note on this clone: With the read ending 3 residues before the CDR3 end, the germline J gene is used to fill in that end. The chain combines TRBV18 with TRBJ1-3, with a possible D match to TRBD1 (5 bases). Trimming cost V 2 bases and J 0 bases, with 14 bases left between them. In germline, CDR1 is KGHSH, CDR2 LQKENI. The CDR3 runs to 17 residues. The CDR3: CASSPSLTVNSGNTIYF. CDR3 DNA (partial): TGTGCCAGCTCACCATCTCTGACAGTGAACTCTGGAAACACC.

In regard to this clone: The CDR3 end is not reached by the read, which stops 3 residues before it; the germline J gene fills it in. The rearrangement links TRBV18 to TRBJ2-3; 7 positions agree with TRBD1. This CDR3 contains 16 residues. Germline values: CDR1 KGHSH, CDR2 LQKENI. CDR3 DNA (partial): TGTGCCAGCTCACGGAACCGACAGGGCCGGGAAGAGACG. This translates into CASSRNRQGREET. From start to end, the CDR3 is CASSRNRQGREETQYF.

The sequenced part of the CDR3 DNA is TGTGCCAGCAGAAAACAGGGTGACACTGAA. Translated, it gives CASRKQGDTE. The CDR3 reads in full as CASRKQGDTEAFF. The chain is built from TRBV12-3 or TRBV12-4 and TRBJ1-1; a possible D gene is TRBD1 (6 bases). The read ends 3 residues before the CDR3 terminus; that terminus is restored from the germline J gene. The CDR3 contains 13 residues. With 6 bases removed from V and 3 bases from J, the gap between germline ends came to 11 bases.